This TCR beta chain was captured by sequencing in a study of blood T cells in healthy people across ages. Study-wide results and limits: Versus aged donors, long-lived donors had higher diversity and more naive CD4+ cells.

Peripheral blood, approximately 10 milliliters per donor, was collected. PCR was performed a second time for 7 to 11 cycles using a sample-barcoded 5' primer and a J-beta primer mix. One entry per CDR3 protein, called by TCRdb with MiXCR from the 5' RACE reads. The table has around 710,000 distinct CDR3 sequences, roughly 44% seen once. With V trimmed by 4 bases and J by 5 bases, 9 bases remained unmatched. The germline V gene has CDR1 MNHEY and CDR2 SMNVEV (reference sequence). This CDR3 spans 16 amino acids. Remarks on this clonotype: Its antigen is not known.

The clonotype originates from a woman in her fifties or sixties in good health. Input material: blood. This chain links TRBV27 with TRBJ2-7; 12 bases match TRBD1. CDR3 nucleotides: TGTGCCAGCAGTTCCCCCGGGACAGGGGGCTTTAACGAGCAGTACTTC. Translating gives CASSSPGTGGFNEQYF.